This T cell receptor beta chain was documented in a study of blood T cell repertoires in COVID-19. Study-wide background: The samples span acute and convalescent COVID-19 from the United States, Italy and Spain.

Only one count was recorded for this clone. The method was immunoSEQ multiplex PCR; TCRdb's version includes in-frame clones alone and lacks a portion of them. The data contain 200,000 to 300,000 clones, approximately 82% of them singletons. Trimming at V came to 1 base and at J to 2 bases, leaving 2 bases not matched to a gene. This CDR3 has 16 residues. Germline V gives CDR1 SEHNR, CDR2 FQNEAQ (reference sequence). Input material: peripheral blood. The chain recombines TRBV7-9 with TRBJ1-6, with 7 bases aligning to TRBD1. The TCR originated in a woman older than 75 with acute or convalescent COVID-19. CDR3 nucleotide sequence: TGTGCCAGCAGCTTAGTCACAGGGGCCTATAATTCACCCCTCCACTTT. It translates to CASSLVTGAYNSPLHF. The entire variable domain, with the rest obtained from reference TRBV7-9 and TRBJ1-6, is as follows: DTGVSQNPRHKITKRGQNVTFRCDPISEHNRLYWYRQTLGQGPEFLTYFQNEAQLEKSRLLSDRFSAERPKGSFSTLEIQRTEQGDSAMYLCASSLVTGAYNSPLHFGNGTRLTVT.